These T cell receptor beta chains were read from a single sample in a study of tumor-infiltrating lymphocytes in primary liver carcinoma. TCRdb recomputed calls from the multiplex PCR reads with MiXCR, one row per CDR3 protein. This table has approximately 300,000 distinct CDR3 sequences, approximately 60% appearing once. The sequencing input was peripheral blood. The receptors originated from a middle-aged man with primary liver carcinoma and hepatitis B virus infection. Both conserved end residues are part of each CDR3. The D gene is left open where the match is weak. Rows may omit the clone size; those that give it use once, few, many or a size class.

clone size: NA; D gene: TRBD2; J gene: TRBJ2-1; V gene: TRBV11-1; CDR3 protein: CASGLFSLATSGGNEQFF; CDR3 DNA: TGTGCTAGCGGCTTATTCAGTTTGGCGACTAGCGGGGGGAATGAGCAGTTCTTC
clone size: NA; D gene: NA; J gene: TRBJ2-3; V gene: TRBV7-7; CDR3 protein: CASSADSGGTDTQYF; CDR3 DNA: TGTGCTAGCAGCGCAGATAGCGGAGGCACAGATACGCAGTATTTT
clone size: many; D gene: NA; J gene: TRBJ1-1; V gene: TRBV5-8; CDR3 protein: CASWRPAEAFF; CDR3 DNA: TGTGCCAGCTGGCGTCCCGCTGAAGCTTTCTTT
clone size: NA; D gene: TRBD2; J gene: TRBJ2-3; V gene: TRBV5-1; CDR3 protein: CASSLAGLAGKIRDTDTQYF; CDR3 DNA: TGCGCCAGCAGCTTGGCCGGACTAGCGGGAAAAATTCGGGACACAGATACGCAGTATTTT
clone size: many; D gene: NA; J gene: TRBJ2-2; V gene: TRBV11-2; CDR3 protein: CASSLSRRRLFF; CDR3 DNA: TGTGCCAGCAGCCTGTCGCGCCGCCGGCTGTTTTTT
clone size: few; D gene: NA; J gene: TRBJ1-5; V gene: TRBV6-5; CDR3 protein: CASRPKGATFSNQPQHF; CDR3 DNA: TGTGCCAGCAGACCAAAAGGGGCCACTTTTAGCAATCAGCCCCAGCATTTT
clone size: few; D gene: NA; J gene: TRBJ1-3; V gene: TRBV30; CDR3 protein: CAGAWAGNTIYF; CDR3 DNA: TGTGCCGGGGCATGGGCTGGAAACACCATATATTTT
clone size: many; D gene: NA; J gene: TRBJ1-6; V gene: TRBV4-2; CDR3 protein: CASSQDPGARGVPLHF; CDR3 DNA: TGTGCCAGCAGCCAAGATCCCGGGGCCCGGGGGGTGCCCCTCCACTTT
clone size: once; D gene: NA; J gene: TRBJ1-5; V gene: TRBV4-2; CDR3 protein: CASSRERTAESPQHF; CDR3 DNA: TGTGCCAGCAGCCGGGAGAGGACGGCGGAGTCGCCCCAGCATTTT
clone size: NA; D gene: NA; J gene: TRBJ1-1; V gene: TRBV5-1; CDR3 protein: CASSLGRDRTAFF; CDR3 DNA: TGCGCCAGCAGCTTGGGTAGGGATCGGACAGCTTTCTTT
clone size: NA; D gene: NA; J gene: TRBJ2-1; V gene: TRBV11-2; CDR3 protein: CASSHQTNSGYNEQLF; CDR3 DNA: TGTGCCAGCAGCCACCAGACTAATTCTGGCTACAATGAGCAGCTCTTC
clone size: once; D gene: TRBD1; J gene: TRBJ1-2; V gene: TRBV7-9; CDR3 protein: CASSPTGEYSGYTF; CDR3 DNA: TGTGCCAGCAGCCCTACAGGGGAATATTCGGGCTACACCTTC
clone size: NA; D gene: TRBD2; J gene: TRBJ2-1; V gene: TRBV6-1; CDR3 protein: CASTLGGGSYNEQFF; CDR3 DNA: TGTGCCAGCACCCTAGGCGGGGGATCCTATAATGAGCAGTTCTTC
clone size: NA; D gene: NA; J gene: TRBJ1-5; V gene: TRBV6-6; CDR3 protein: CTSSYSRLNSNQPQHF; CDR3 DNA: TGTACCAGCAGTTACTCCCGACTGAATAGCAATCAGCCCCAGCATTTT
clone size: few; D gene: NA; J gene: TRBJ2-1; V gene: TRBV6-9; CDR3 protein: CASSPGAPRSYSEQFF; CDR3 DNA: TGTGCCAGCAGCCCCGGGGCGCCCCGCTCCTACAGTGAGCAGTTCTTC
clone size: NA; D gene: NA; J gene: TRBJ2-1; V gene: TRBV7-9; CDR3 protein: CASSRLGRPRKGEEQFF; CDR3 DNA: TGTGCCAGCAGCCGTCTGGGGAGGCCTCGTAAGGGGGAGGAGCAGTTCTTC
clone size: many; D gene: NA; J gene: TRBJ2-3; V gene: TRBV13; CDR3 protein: CASSLSRAADTQYF; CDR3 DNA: TGTGCCAGCAGCTTGAGCAGGGCTGCAGATACGCAGTATTTT
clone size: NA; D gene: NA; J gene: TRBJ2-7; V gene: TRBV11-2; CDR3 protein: CASSPLGGLSGLYEQYF; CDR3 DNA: TGTGCCAGCAGCCCCCTAGGGGGACTTTCCGGGCTCTACGAGCAGTACTTC
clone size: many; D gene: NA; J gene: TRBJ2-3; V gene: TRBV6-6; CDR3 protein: CASSELGKPSTDTQYF; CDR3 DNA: TGTGCCAGCAGCGAACTAGGGAAACCTAGCACAGATACGCAGTATTTT
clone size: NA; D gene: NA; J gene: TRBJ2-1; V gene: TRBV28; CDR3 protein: CASGSGTSLLRSYNEQFF; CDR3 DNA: TGTGCCAGCGGTTCCGGGACAAGCCTGTTGAGATCCTACAATGAGCAGTTCTTC
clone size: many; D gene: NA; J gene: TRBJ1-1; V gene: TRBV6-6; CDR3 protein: CASSYSRGGSNTEAFF; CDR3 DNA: TGTGCCAGCAGTTACTCGAGAGGGGGTTCGAACACTGAAGCTTTCTTT
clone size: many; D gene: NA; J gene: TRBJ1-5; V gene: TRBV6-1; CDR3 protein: CASTGTDSNQPQHF; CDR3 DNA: TGTGCCAGCACCGGGACGGATAGCAATCAGCCCCAGCATTTT
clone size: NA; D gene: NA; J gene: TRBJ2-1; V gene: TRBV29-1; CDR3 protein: CSAESGTNGEQFF; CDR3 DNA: TGCAGCGCGGAGTCGGGCACCAACGGTGAGCAGTTCTTC
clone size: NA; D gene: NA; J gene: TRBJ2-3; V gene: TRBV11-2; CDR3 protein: CASSLDSESPDTQYF; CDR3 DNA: TGTGCCAGCAGCTTAGATAGTGAGAGTCCCGATACGCAGTATTTT
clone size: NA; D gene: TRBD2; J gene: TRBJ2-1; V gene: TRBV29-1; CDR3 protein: CSGGGSGSLNEQFF; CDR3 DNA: TGCAGCGGGGGGGGGAGCGGCTCCTTGAATGAGCAGTTCTTC
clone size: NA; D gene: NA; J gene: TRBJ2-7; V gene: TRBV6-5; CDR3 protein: CASSSSRYELYF; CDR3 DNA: TGTGCCAGCAGTTCCTCACGGTACGAGCTGTACTTC
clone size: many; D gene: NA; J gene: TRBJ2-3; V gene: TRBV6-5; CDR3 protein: CASSPRQGRGGTQYF; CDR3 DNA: TGTGCCAGCAGCCCCCGACAGGGTCGGGGAGGTACGCAGTATTTT
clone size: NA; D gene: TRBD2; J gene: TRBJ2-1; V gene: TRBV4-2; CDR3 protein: CASSLAGGPSNEEFF; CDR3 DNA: TGTGCCAGCAGCCTGGCGGGAGGGCCAAGCAATGAGGAGTTCTTC
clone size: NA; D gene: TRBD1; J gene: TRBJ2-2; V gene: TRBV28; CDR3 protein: CASSASGQGGTGELFF; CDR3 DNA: TGTGCCAGCAGCGCCTCGGGACAGGGAGGGACCGGGGAGCTGTTTTTT
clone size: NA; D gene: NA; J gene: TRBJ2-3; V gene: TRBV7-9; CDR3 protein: CASSHPRRGTNQSTDTQYF; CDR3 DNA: TGTGCCAGCAGCCACCCGAGGCGCGGGACGAACCAGAGCACAGATACGCAGTATTTT
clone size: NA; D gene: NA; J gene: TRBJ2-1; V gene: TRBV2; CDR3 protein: CVSSELVGTDNEQFF; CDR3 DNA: TGTGTCAGCAGTGAATTGGTGGGAACGGATAATGAGCAGTTCTTC
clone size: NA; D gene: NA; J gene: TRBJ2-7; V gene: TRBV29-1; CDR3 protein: CSVETYRDYEQYF; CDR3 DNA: TGCAGCGTGGAAACTTACAGGGACTACGAACAGTACTTC
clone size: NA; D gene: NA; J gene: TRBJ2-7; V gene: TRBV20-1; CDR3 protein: CSATDLNEQYF; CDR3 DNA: TGCAGTGCTACGGACCTCAACGAGCAGTACTTC
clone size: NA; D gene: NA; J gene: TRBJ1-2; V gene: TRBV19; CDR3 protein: CASSMRQSYGYTF; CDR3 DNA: TGTGCCAGTAGTATGAGGCAGTCCTATGGCTACACCTTC
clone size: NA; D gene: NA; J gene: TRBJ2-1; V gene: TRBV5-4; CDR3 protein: CASSSKGQQFF; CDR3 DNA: TGTGCCAGCAGTTCAAAGGGTCAGCAGTTCTTC
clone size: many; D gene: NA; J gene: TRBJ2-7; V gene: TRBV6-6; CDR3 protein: CASRMTGSYEQYF; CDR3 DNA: TGTGCCAGCAGAATGACAGGTTCCTACGAGCAGTACTTC
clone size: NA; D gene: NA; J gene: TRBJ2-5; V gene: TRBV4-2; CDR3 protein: CASSQGIALETQYF; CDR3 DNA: TGTGCCAGCAGCCAAGGGATAGCTTTAGAGACCCAGTACTTC
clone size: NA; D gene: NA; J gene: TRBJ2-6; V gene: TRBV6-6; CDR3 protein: CASSRQDRGANVLTF; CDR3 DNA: TGTGCCAGCAGTCGACAGGATCGCGGGGCCAACGTCCTGACCTTC
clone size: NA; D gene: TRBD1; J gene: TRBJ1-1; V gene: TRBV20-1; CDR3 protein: CSAGTALRAFF; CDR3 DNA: TGCAGTGCTGGGACAGCTCTGAGGGCTTTCTTT
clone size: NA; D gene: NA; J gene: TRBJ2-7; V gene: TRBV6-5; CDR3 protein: CASSTGRDSYEEYF; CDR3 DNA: TGTGCCAGCAGTACCGGCAGGGACTCCTACGAGGAGTACTTC
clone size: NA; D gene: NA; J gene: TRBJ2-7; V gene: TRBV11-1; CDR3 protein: CVSSLGGTVGRYEQYF; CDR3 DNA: TGTGTCAGCAGCTTAGGGGGGACCGTTGGGAGATACGAGCAGTACTTC
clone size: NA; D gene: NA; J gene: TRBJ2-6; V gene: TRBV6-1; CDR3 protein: CASIRRGAAALTF; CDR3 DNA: TGTGCCAGCATACGCAGGGGCGCCGCCGCCCTGACTTTC
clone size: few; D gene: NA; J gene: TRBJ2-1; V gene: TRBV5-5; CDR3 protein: CSSSLVDYNEQFF; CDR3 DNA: TGTTCCAGCAGCTTAGTAGACTATAATGAGCAGTTCTTC